This T cell receptor beta chain was identified in a study of blood T cells in healthy people across ages. Study at large: Template switching captured about one barcoded beta molecule per two T cells.

PCR was performed a second time for about 6 to 12 cycles using a sample-barcoded 5' primer and a J-beta primer mix. Each CDR3 protein is one row after TCRdb ran MiXCR on the 5' RACE reads. The sample yields about 830,000 distinct CDR3 sequences, around 62% seen once. In germline, CDR1 is DFQATT, CDR2 SNEGSKA (reference sequence). This CDR3 has 14 amino acids. Study-level points and caveats: Fewer expanded clones and more diversity marked long-lived versus aged donors. CMV infection status of these donors was not known.

No fewer than 5.5 micrograms of total RNA were isolated from every sample. With respect to this clonotype: Antigen specificity is unknown.

Sequences were obtained from blood. The sequence was collected from a man aged 30-40 years in good health. The rearrangement links TRBV20-1 to TRBJ2-7; perhaps TRBD2 as D (6 bases). The last part of the DNA fits TRBJ2-5 better; the J call may be wrong. This chain's CDR3 is CSATVSGVQETQYF. DNA of the CDR3: TGCAGTGCTACAGTTTCGGGAGTACAAGAGACCCAGTACTTC.